This T cell receptor beta chain appears in the sequencing data of a study of cytomegalovirus exposure and HLA in healthy donors. Study results and limitations: According to the study, about 180 TCR beta chains were cytomegalovirus-associated. Across donors, most TCRs were seen rarely, yet some public ones were widespread. One variant, a missense change in DCLRE1C, was linked in a later analysis to TCR beta V- and J-gene trimming.

On this clone: Antigen specificity is unknown.

PCR employed 60 Vbeta and 13 Jbeta primers. Sequencing used immunoSEQ multiplex PCR; TCRdb keeps in-frame clones, though not all of them. The sample has more than 110,000 clones; 75% to 85% are singletons. Germline V gives CDR1 SQVTM, CDR2 ANQGSEA. This CDR3 has 13 residues. The ends were cut back, 4 bases at V and 2 bases at J, with 9 bases in the middle. The sample was PBMCs. The clonotype originates from a man aged 45-60 years in good health and CMV-seronegative. This sequence joins TRBV29-1 and TRBJ1-3, with no clear D. The DNA of the CDR3 is TGCAGCGTTGCCACAGTCGCTGGAAACACCATATATTTT. It specifies CSVATVAGNTIYF.